The 27 T cell receptor beta chains below all came from one sample that was sequenced in a study of CD8+CD57+ T cells in acquired aplastic anemia. It was genomic DNA that served as the template for profiling TCR beta VDJ and CDR3. TCRdb itself ran the reads through MiXCR, one entry per CDR3 protein. Of roughly 300,000 distinct CDR3 sequences in the sample, 55% to 65% were seen once. What was sequenced was sorted CD4+, CD8+, or CD8+CD57+ T cells (not recorded which) from PBMCs. The receptors come from a human donor with severe aplastic anemia or a healthy control (not recorded which).

V and J are TRBV5-1 and TRBJ1-1; a possible D gene is TRBD1 (5 bases). Trimming took off 0 bases at V and 4 bases at J, with 10 bases between the two ends. This CDR3 spans 14 amino acids. The germline V gene has CDR1 SGHRS and CDR2 YFSETQ. The CDR3 DNA reads TGCGCCAGCAGCTTGGACGCGGGGGGCACTGAAGCTTTCTTT. Translating it yields CASSLDAGGTEAFF.

This clonotype was found a few times. V and J are TRBV19 and TRBJ2-3; 7 nucleotides align to TRBD2. Losses at the gene ends were 6 bases for V and 3 bases for J; bases not matched to a gene: 9. This CDR3 region has 15 residues. Germline CDR1 reads LNHDA; CDR2 reads SQIVND (reference sequence). CDR3 nucleotide sequence: TGTGCCAGTAGCCGTACGGGGGGTAGGACAGATACGCAGTATTTT. This encodes CASSRTGGRTDTQYF.

As regards this clonotype: A much larger clone is a single base away; this may be a read error. The J gene is TRBJ1-5, the V gene TRBV28; D not certain. This CDR3 is built from 14 residues. CDR1 is MDHEN and CDR2 is SYDVKM in the germline V gene. CDR3 amino acids: CASSLGGINQPPHF. The CDR3 bases are TGTGCCAGCAGCCTCGGAGGTATCAATCAGCCCCCGCATTTT.

Remarks on this clonotype: At one end, the junction sequence differs from germline, possibly due to a read error. The CDR3 loop reads CSARGSSVGQTF. CDR3 coding DNA: TGCAGTGCTAGAGGGTCCTCAGTGGGTCAGACCTTC. The V and J genes are TRBV20-1 and TRBJ2-7; no firm D call. The CDR3 covers 12 residues. The germline V gene encodes CDR1 DFQATT and CDR2 SNEGSKA (reference sequence).

The chain is built from TRBV7-9 and TRBJ1-4; D unclear. Germline V lookup: CDR1 SEHNR, CDR2 FQNEAQ (reference sequence). The V end was cut by 5 bases, the J end by 7 bases, with 14 bases between. The CDR3 is made up of 14 amino acids. CDR3 loop: CASSPRGRAEKLFF. CDR3 nucleotides: TGTGCCAGCAGCCCCCGAGGACGAGCTGAAAAACTGTTTTTT.

Concerning this clonotype itself: Relative to the germline gene, one junction end is altered; a read error may explain this. V usage is TRBV12-5 and J usage is TRBJ1-5, with unresolved D. The length of the CDR3 is 15 residues. The V gene's germline CDR1 is LGHNT and CDR2 FRNRAP. As DNA, the CDR3 is TGTGCTAGTGGTTTCGGTACTTATAGCAGTCAGCCCCAGCATTTT. Residues: CASGFGTYSSQPQHF.

V is TRBV7-9 and J is TRBJ1-1; no reliable D call. V shed 3 bases and J shed 0 bases, with 11 bases lying between them. This CDR3 contains 15 residues. Germline V gives CDR1 SEHNR, CDR2 FQNEAQ (reference sequence). CDR3 bases: TGTGCCAGCAGCTTGAGGAGAAGCTTGAACACTGAAGCTTTCTTT. Protein: CASSLRRSLNTEAFF.

The CDR3 DNA follows: TGTGCCAGCAGCCCCGGACAGGCTTACTCCTACGAGCAGTACTTC. It yields the protein CASSPGQAYSYEQYF. V usage is TRBV11-2 and J usage is TRBJ2-7; 7 bases agree with TRBD1. The junction had 7 bases not matched to a gene; V was cut back by 5 bases and J by 0 bases. The germline gives CDR1 SGHAT, CDR2 FQNNGV. The CDR3 totals 15 residues.

This clonotype has at least ten counts. The chain has TRBV7-9 and TRBJ1-6; D is ambiguous. The CDR3 runs to 13 residues. Trimming removed 4 bases from V and 8 bases from J, with 9 bases in between. Germline-derived CDR1 and CDR2 are SEHNR and FQNEAQ (reference sequence). CDR3 residues: CASSSIGDSPLHF. The CDR3 DNA sequence: TGTGCCAGCAGCTCCATAGGAGATTCACCCCTCCACTTT.

This clonotype was seen ten or more times. The rearrangement joins TRBV7-9 to TRBJ1-6, with D possibly matching TRBD1 (6 bases). Germline V CDR1 and CDR2: SEHNR, FQNEAQ (reference sequence). V lost 4 bases and J lost 7, with 17 bases in between. The CDR3 sequence is 16 residues long. DNA of the CDR3: TGTGCCAGCAGCTCGGAACAGGGTTTCTTCAATTCACCCCTCCACTTT. Its protein product is CASSSEQGFFNSPLHF.

The chain is built from TRBV24-1 and TRBJ2-1; the match to TRBD1 covers 11 bases. Germline assignment: CDR1 KGHDR and CDR2 SFDVKD. CDR3 size: 15 residues. Trimming removed 5 bases from V and 7 bases from J; junction bases left unmatched: 6. CDR3 sequence (DNA): TGTGCCACCAGTGCGGGACAGGGGGTTGGGAATGAGCAGTTCTTC. Translating gives CATSAGQGVGNEQFF.

This clonotype occurred once. The rearrangement joins TRBV6-2 or TRBV6-3 to TRBJ1-5, with D tentatively TRBD1 (5 bases). In germline, CDR1 is MNHEY, CDR2 SVGEGT. This CDR3 is 17 amino acids long. Trimming removed 4 bases at V and 3 bases at J, with 19 bases between. The CDR3 loop is CASSWMTAVLVNQPQHF. The CDR3 bases are TGTGCCAGCAGTTGGATGACAGCCGTACTTGTCAATCAGCCCCAGCATTTT.

This clonotype was seen a few times. The V and J genes are TRBV10-3 and TRBJ1-1, with 9 nucleotides matching TRBD1. This CDR3 comprises 15 residues. With V trimmed by 3 bases and J by 5 bases, 7 bases remained unmatched. CDR1 and CDR2 from the germline V gene are ENHRY and SYGVKD. The CDR3 protein is CAISEQGAYGTEAFF. The CDR3 bases are TGTGCCATCAGTGAACAGGGGGCTTATGGGACTGAAGCTTTCTTT.

The rearrangement joins TRBV9 to TRBJ1-3, with unresolved D. The CDR3 spans 15 residues. Germline V gene sequence: CDR1 SGDLS, CDR2 YYNGEE. The V end lost 0 bases, the J end lost 0 bases, and 7 bases lay between the germline ends. CDR3 nucleotides: TGTGCCAGCAGCGTAGAAGGGATCTCTGGAAACACCATATATTTT. Encoded protein: CASSVEGISGNTIYF.

Concerning this clonotype: The conserved phenylalanine or tryptophan normally closing the CDR3 is absent here, so this likely arose from a read error. The V gene is TRBV20-1, the J gene TRBJ2-7; 8 bases agree with TRBD2. The trim removed 6 bases at V and 1 base at J, leaving 8 bases unmatched. Germline-derived CDR1 and CDR2 are DFQATT and SNEGSKA (reference sequence). The CDR3 totals 14 residues. The CDR3 DNA reads TGCAGTGCGCGGGACGGGAGGGTTTCCTACGAGCAGTACCTC. It specifies CSARDGRVSYEQYL.

This CDR3 is CASSLIVGIYNEQFF. The CDR3 bases are TGCGCCAGCAGCTTAATAGTCGGAATTTACAATGAGCAGTTCTTC. The V gene is TRBV5-1, the J gene TRBJ2-1; D is undetermined. Trimming shortened V by 2 bases and J by 4 bases, and 13 bases separated the two germline ends. Germline CDR1 is SGHRS and CDR2 is YFSETQ. The CDR3 contains 15 residues.

This clonotype was recorded a few times. V is TRBV7-3 and J is TRBJ2-1, with 8 bases fitting TRBD2. Germline trimming cut 0 bases from V and 2 bases from J; bases unmatched to any gene: 9. The CDR3 runs 18 residues. Germline values: CDR1 SGHTA, CDR2 FQGTGA. The CDR3 DNA reads as TGTGCCAGCAGCTTAACGGGATGGCGGGAGGACACCTACAATGAGCAGTTCTTC. Amino acid sequence: CASSLTGWREDTYNEQFF.

This clonotype turned up a few times. J is TRBJ1-5 and V is TRBV20-1; D is possibly TRBD1 (5 bases). Germline-derived CDR1 and CDR2 are DFQATT and SNEGSKA (reference sequence). The V end was cut by 4 bases, the J end by 5 bases, with 15 bases between. The CDR3 totals 14 residues. CDR3 residues: CSAKSGRIDQPQHF. Written as DNA, the CDR3 is TGCAGTGCTAAGTCAGGGCGGATAGATCAGCCCCAGCATTTT.

This clonotype was seen repeatedly, ten times or more. The rearrangement uses TRBV9 and TRBJ1-4, with TRBD1 identical over 8 bases. The CDR3 spans 14 residues. Trimming at V came to 2 bases and at J to 8 bases, leaving 5 bases not matched to a gene. Germline-derived CDR1 and CDR2 are SGDLS and YYNGEE. The CDR3 region is CASSVGQGWEKLFF. The CDR3 DNA follows: TGTGCCAGCAGCGTTGGACAGGGATGGGAAAAACTGTTTTTT.

About this clonotype: Mismatch with germline at one junction end may stem from a read error. The V call is TRBV10-1, the J call TRBJ2-7; D ambiguous. The CDR3 consists of 10 residues. Germline lookup yields CDR1 WNHNN and CDR2 SYGVQD (reference sequence). In nucleotides, the CDR3 is TGCGCCAGCAGCCCCCCCCCTGCCCACTTC. Protein: CASSPPPAHF.

This clonotype was seen a handful of times. The chain couples TRBV9 to TRBJ2-1; 9 bases are shared with TRBD2. Germline CDR1 reads SGDLS; CDR2 reads YYNGEE. The trim removed 5 bases at V and 0 bases at J, leaving 9 bases unmatched. This CDR3 has 17 amino acids. CDR3 nucleotide sequence: TGTGCCAGCAGTCATCGACTAGCGGTGAGCTCCTACAATGAGCAGTTCTTC. Protein: CASSHRLAVSSYNEQFF.

This clonotype has just a few counts. This may arise from a read error, as a much more abundant clone is one base away. The V gene is TRBV6-2 or TRBV6-3, the J gene TRBJ1-1; no clear D gene. Germline values: CDR1 MNHEY, CDR2 SVGEGT. The CDR3 has 13 amino acids. Written as DNA, the CDR3 is TGTGTCAGCAGTTACCGGATGAACACTGAAGCTTTCTTT. It yields the protein CVSSYRMNTEAFF.

The rearrangement links TRBV7-9 to TRBJ2-5, with D perhaps TRBD1 (6 bases). Germline V CDR1 and CDR2: SEHNR, FQNEAQ (reference sequence). The CDR3 sequence is 12 residues long. The V and J ends lost 8 bases and 14 bases respectively, with 21 bases between them. The DNA for the CDR3 is TGTGCCAGCCGCCCCACTAGTGGGACAACTTACTTC. Amino acid sequence: CASRPTSGTTYF.

In its sample, this clonotype was seen a few times. V usage is TRBV11-2 and J usage is TRBJ2-7; 9 positions agree with TRBD1. V shed 4 bases, J shed 4 bases, and the junction held 8 bases outside the gene matches. CDR1 SGHAT and CDR2 FQNNGV come from the germline V gene. The length of the CDR3 is 15 residues. The CDR3 loop is CASSWPGQGVYEQYF. The CDR3, as DNA: TGTGCCAGCAGCTGGCCGGGACAGGGTGTTTACGAGCAGTACTTC. The variable domain in full, completed from reference TRBV11-2 and TRBJ2-7, reads EAGVAQSPRYKIIEKRQSVAFWCNPISGHATLYWYQQILGQGPKLLIQFQNNGVVDDSQLPKDRFSAERLKGVDSTLKIQPAKLEDSAVYLCASSWPGQGVYEQYFGPGTRLTVT.

The V and J genes are TRBV30 and TRBJ2-4, with TRBD2 matching 9 bases. The germline V gene encodes CDR1 GTSNPN and CDR2 SVGIG (reference sequence). The J segment lost 14 bases and the V segment lost 5 bases, leaving 7 bases of the junction unmatched. The CDR3 sequence is 11 residues long. The DNA of the CDR3 is TGTGCCTGGTTAGCGGGGGTAACCAAGTACTTC. Residues: CAWLAGVTKYF.

The chain has TRBV7-3 and TRBJ1-6, with D uncertain. The CDR3 sequence is 12 residues long. V was pared by 5 bases and J by 5 bases, with 4 bases between. CDR1 SGHTA and CDR2 FQGTGA come from the germline V gene. The chain's CDR3 is CASSTNNSPLHF. The CDR3, as DNA: TGTGCCAGCAGCACGAATAATTCACCCCTCCACTTT.

The CDR3 sequence: CASSLEQGINSPLHF. CDR3 DNA sequence: TGTGCCAGCAGCTTGGAACAGGGTATCAATTCACCCCTCCACTTT. The V and J genes are TRBV5-4 and TRBJ1-6, with D perhaps TRBD1 (6 bases). The germline gives CDR1 SGHNT, CDR2 YYREEE (reference sequence). The CDR3 contains 15 residues. V shed 0 bases and J shed 7 bases, with 11 bases lying between them.